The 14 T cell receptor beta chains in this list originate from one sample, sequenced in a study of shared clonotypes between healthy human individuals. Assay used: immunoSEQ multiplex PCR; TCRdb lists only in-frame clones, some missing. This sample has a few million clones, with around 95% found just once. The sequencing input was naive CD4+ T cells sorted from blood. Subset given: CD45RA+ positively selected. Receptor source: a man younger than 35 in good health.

The CDR3 DNA follows: TGTGCCAGCAGCTTAGATTCTCTACCAGTTCAGTACTTC. It specifies CASSLDSLPVQYF. The chain uses TRBV11-2 and TRBJ2-7; unclear D gene. V was pared by 0 bases and J by 10 bases, with 13 bases between. The CDR3 is 13 residues long. Per the germline V gene, CDR1 is SGHAT and CDR2 is FQNNGV.

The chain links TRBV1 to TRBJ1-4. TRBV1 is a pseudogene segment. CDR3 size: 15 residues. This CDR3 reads CTSSQEEEANEKLFF. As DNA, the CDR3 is TGCACCAGCAGCCAAGAGGAGGAGGCGAATGAAAAACTGTTTTTT.

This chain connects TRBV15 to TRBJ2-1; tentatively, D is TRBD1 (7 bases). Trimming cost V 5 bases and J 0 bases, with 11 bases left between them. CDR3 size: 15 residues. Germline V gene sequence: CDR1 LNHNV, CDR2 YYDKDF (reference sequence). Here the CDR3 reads CATSPQGGSYNEQFF. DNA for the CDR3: TGTGCCACCAGCCCCCAGGGGGGCTCCTACAATGAGCAGTTCTTC. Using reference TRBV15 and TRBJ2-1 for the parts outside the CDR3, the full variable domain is DAMVIQNPRYQVTQFGKPVTLSCSQTLNHNVMYWYQQKSSQAPKLLFHYYDKDFNNEADTPDNFQSRRPNTSFCFLDIRSPGLGDTAMYLCATSPQGGSYNEQFFGPGTRLTVL.

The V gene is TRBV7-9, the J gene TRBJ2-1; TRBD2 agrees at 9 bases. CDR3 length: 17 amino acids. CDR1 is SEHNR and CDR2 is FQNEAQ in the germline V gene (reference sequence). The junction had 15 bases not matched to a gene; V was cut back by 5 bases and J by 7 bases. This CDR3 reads CASSPPRVRGGLNEQFF. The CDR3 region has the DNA TGTGCCAGCAGCCCCCCTCGGGTGCGGGGGGGCCTAAATGAGCAGTTCTTC.

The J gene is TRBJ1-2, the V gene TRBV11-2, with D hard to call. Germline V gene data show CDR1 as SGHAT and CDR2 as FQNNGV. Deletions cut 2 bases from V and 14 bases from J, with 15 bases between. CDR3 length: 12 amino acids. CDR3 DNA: TGTGCCAGCAGCTTAAGTGGGCAGATCCCAACCTTC. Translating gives CASSLSGQIPTF.

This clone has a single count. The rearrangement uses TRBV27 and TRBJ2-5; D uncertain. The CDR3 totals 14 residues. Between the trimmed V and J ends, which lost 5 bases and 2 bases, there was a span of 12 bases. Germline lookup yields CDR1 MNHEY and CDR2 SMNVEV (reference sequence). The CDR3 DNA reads TGTGCCAGCAGTCCGTCCTGGGATCAAGAGACCCAGTACTTC. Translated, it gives CASSPSWDQETQYF.

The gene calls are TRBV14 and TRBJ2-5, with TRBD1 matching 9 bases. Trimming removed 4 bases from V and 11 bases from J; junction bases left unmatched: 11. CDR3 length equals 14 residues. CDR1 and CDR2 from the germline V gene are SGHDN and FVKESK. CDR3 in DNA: TGTGCCAGCAGCCGGGACAGGGCTTCAAGGGAGCAGTACTTC. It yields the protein CASSRDRASREQYF.

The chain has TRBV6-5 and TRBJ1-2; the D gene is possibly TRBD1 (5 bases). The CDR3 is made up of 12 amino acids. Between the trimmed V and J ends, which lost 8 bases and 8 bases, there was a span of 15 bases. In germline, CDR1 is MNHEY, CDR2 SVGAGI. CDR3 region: CASQGLVDGYTF. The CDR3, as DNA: TGTGCCAGCCAGGGCCTAGTGGACGGCTACACCTTC.

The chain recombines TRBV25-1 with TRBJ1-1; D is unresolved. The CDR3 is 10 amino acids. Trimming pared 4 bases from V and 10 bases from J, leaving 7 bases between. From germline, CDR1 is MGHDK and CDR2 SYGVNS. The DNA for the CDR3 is TGTGCCAGCAGTGGAAGTCGAGCTTTCTTT. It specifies CASSGSRAFF.

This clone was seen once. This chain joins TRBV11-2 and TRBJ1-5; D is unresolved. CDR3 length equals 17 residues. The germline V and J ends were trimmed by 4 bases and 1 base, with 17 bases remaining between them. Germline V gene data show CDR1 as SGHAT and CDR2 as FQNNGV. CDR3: CASSSKDGLGSNQPQHF. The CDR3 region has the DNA TGTGCCAGCAGCTCGAAGGATGGACTAGGGAGCAATCAGCCCCAGCATTTT.

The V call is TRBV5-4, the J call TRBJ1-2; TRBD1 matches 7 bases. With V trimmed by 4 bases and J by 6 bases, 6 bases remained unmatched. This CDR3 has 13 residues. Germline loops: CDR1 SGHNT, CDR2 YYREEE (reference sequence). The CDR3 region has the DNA TGTGCCAGCAGCCCCGTCGGACAGGATGGCTACACCTTC. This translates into CASSPVGQDGYTF.

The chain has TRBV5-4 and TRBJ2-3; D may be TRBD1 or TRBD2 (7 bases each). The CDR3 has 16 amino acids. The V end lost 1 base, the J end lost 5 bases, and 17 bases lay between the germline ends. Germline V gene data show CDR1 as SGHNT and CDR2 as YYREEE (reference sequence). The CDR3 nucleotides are TGTGCCAGCAGCTTGTCGGTTACAGGGGAGGGAGATACGCAGTATTTT. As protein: CASSLSVTGEGDTQYF.

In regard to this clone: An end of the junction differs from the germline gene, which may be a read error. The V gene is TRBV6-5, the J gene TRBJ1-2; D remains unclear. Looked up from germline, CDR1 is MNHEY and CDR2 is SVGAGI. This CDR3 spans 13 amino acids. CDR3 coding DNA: TGTGCCAGCAGCCCACGCCGTCCCCTAGCCCCTCAGTTC. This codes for CASSPRRPLAPQF.

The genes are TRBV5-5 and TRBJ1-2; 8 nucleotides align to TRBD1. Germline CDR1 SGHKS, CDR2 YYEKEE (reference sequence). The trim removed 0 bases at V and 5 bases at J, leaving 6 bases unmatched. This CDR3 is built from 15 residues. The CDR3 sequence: CASSLVAGGAYGYTF. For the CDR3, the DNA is TGTGCCAGCAGCTTGGTGGCAGGGGGCGCGTATGGCTACACCTTC. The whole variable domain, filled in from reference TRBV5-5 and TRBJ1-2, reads DAGVTQSPTHLIKTRGQQVTLRCSPISGHKSVSWYQQVLGQGPQFIFQYYEKEERGRGNFPDRFSARQFPNYSSELNVNALLLGDSALYLCASSLVAGGAYGYTFGSGTRLTVV.